This T cell receptor (beta chain) appears in the sequencing data of a study of T cell repertoires in cytomegalovirus infection (dated by TCRdb to between 2017 and 2020). In terms of the full investigation: The peptide stimulations were aimed at well-studied HLA-B-restricted epitopes as well as recently identified HLA-C-restricted CMV epitopes, whose presentation resists viral immunomodulation. Donor HLA type was relevant to the analysis, because carriage of CMV infection together with the matching HLA type was indicated by public TCR beta signatures. Overall results and qualifications from the work: Cumulative frequency of public TCR beta family members discriminated carriers of CMV infection plus the relevant HLA type in this cohort and an independent approximately 340-donor cohort. In the ex vivo response, HLA-C-restricted CMV-specific TCR beta clonotypes were dominant, and in two of eight donors the single most frequent clonotype came from this HLA-C-restricted group.

The sample was run on an Illumina HiSeq 1500. TCRdb's own reprocessing of the public reads used fastp at Q25 and MiXCR and kept productive beta chains. Each CDR3 protein appears once, grouped with its most common genes and DNA. Present in this sample are 100,000 to 150,000 distinct CDR3 sequences, around 30% of which were seen just once. The ten largest clones add up to roughly 53% of the sample. The intended sense of this specimen's treatment or condition label: in vitro stimulation with specific CMV peptide epitopes to enrich CMV-specific T cells. Based on the germline V gene, the CDR1 and CDR2 sequences are SGHVS and FNYEAQ. Taken from cysteine to phenylalanine, the CDR3 has 16 residues. Of the read, only the CDR3 DNA is kept; its 48 bases are in frame from base 1. The junction carries 18 bases between V and J, which are trimmed by 5 bases and 2 bases respectively. Of note for this clonotype: This receptor's antigen is unknown. Per-base quality was not reported, and no clone a single base away is much larger than it.

The sequence is built from TRBV7-6 and TRBJ2-5, and possibly TRBD1, on 5 matching bases. Sequencing used CD8+ T cells from cultured PBMCs, obtained from culture after CMV antigen stimulation. The receptor's source is a human donor in good health (CMV status not recorded). Some clones in this sample may be carry-over from other donors' samples. The CDR3: CASSLSWGSRQETQYF. The nucleotide sequence reads as follows: TGTGCCAGCAGCCTCAGTTGGGGCAGTCGTCAAGAGACCCAGTACTTC. Joined to the reference TRBV7-6 and TRBJ2-5 proteins, this CDR3 gives the full variable domain: GAGVSQSPRYKVTKRGQDVALRCDPISGHVSLYWYRQALGQGPEFLTYFNYEAQQDKSGLPNDRFSAERPEGSISTLTIQRTEQRDSAMYRCASSLSWGSRQETQYFGPGTRLLVL.